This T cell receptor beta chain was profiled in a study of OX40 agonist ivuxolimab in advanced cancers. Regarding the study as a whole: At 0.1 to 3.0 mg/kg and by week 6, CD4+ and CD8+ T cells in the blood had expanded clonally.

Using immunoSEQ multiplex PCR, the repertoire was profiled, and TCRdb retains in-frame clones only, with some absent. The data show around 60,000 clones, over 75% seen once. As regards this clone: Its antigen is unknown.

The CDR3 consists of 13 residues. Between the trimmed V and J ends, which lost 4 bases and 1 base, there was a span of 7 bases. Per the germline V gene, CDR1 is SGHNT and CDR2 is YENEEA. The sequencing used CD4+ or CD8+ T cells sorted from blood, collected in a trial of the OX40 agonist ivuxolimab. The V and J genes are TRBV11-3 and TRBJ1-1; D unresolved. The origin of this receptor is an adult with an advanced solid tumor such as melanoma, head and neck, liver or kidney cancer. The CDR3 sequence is CASSYQTNTEAFF. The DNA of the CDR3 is TGTGCCAGCAGCTACCAGACGAACACTGAAGCTTTCTTT.